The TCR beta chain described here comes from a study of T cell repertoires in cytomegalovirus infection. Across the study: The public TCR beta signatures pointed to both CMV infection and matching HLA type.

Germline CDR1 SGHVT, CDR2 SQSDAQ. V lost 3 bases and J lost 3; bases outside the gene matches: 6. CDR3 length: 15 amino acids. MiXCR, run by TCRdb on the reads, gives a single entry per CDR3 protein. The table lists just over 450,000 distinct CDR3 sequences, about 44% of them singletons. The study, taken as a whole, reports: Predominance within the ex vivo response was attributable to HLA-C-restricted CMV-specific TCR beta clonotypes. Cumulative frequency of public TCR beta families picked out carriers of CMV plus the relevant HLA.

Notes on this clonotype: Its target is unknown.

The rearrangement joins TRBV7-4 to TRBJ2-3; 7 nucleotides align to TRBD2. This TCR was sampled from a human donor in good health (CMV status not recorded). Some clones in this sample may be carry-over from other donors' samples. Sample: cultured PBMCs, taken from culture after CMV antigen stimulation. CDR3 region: CASSFSLAKTDTQYF. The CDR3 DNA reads TGTGCCAGCAGCTTCTCACTAGCGAAGACAGATACGCAGTATTTT.